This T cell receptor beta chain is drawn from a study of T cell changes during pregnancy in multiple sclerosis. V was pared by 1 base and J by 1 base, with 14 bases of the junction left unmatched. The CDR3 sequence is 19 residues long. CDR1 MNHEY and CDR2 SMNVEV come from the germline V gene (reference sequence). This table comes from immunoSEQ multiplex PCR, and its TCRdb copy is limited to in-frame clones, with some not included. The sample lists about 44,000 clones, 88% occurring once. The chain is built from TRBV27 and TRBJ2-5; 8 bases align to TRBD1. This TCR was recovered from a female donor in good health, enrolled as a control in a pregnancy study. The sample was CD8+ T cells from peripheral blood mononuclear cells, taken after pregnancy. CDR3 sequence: CASSLFRWAGGERQETQYF. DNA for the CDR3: TGTGCCAGCAGTTTATTTAGGTGGGCAGGGGGCGAACGCCAAGAGACCCAGTACTTC.